This T cell receptor (beta chain) is drawn from a study of blood T cell repertoires in COVID-19. Across the study: The United States, Italy and Spain provided the acute and convalescent COVID-19 samples. The analysed material was cDNA or gDNA that came from T cells, B-cell-depleted T cells, or PBMCs.

Authors' methods: Amplification from reference gene primers served as the basis for estimated nucleated cell counts. The table came from immunoSEQ multiplex PCR; TCRdb's copy has only in-frame clones and leaves some out. V, J and clone size are those of that table, while D and trimming were read from the DNA. The sample lists under 200,000 clones; more than 90% were seen once. V lost 5 bases and J lost 0; bases outside the gene matches: 4. The CDR3 length is 16 residues. CDR1 is SEHNR and CDR2 is FQNEAQ in the germline V gene (reference sequence). Sequencing input: peripheral blood. The V gene is TRBV7-9, the J gene TRBJ2-1, with 10 bases that match TRBD2. This sequence originates from a man aged 50 to 59 with acute or convalescent COVID-19. The CDR3 DNA follows: TGTGCCAGCAGCAGAGCGGGAGGGAGCTCCTACAATGAGCAGTTCTTC. Its protein product is CASSRAGGSSYNEQFF.